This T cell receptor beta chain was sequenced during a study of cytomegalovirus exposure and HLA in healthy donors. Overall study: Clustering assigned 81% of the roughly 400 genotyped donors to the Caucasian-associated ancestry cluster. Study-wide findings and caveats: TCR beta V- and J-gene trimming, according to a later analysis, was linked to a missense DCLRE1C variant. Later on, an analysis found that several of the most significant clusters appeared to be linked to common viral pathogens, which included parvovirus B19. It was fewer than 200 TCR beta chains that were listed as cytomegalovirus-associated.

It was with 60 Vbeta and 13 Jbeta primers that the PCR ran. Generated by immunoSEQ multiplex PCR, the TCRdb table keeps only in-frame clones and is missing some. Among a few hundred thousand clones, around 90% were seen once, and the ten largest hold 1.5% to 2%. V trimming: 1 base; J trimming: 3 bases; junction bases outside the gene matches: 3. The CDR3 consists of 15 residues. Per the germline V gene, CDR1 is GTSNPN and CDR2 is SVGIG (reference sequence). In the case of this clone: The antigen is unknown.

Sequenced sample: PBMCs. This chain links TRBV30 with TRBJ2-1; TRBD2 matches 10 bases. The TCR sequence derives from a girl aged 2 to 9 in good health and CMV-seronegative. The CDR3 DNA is TGTGCCTGGAGTGAAATAGCGGGAGGCTACAATGAGCAGTTCTTC. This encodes CAWSEIAGGYNEQFF.